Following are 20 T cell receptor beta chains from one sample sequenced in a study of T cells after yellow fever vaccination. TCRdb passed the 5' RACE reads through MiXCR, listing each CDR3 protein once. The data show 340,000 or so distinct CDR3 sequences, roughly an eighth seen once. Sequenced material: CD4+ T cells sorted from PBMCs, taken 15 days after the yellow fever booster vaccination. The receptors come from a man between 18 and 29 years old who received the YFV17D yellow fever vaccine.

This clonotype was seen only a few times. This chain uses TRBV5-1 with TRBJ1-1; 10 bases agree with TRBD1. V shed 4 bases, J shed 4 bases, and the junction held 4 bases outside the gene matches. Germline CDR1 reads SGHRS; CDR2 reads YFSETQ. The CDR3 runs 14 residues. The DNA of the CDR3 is TGCGCCAGCAGCACGACAGGGGGCGGCACTGAAGCTTTCTTT. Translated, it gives CASSTTGGGTEAFF. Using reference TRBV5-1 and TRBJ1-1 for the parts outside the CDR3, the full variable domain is KAGVTQTPRYLIKTRGQQVTLSCSPISGHRSVSWYQQTPGQGLQFLFEYFSETQRNKGNFPGRFSGRQFSNSRSEMNVSTLELGDSALYLCASSTTGGGTEAFFGQGTRLTVV.

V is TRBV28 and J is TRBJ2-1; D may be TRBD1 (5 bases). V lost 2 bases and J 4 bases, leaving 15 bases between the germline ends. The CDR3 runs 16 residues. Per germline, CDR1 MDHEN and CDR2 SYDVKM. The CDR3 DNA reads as TGTGCCAGCAGTTTAAACAGGCCCGATGGATACAATGAGCAGTTCTTC. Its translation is CASSLNRPDGYNEQFF.

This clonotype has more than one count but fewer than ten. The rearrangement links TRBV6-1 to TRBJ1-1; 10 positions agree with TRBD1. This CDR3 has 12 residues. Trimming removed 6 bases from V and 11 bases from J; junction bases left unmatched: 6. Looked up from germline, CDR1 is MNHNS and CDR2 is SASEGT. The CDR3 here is CASSKDRGRAFF. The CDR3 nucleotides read TGTGCCAGCAGCAAGGACAGGGGGAGGGCTTTCTTT.

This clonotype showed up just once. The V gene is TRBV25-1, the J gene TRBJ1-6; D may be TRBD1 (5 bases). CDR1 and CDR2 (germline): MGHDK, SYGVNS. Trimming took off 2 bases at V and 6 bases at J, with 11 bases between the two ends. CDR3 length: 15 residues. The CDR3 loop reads CASSETTVSNSPLHF. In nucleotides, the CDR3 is TGTGCCAGCAGTGAAACGACAGTTTCTAATTCACCCCTCCACTTT. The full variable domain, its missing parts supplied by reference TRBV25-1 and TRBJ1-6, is EADIYQTPRYLVIGTGKKITLECSQTMGHDKMYWYQQDPGMELHLIHYSYGVNSTEKGDLSSESTVSRIRTEHFPLTLESARPSHTSQYLCASSETTVSNSPLHFGNGTRLTVT.

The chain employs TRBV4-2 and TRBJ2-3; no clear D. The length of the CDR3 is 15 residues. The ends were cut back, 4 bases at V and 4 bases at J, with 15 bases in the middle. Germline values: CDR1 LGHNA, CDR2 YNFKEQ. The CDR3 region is CASSRDGSSSDTQYF. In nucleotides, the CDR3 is TGTGCCAGCAGCCGGGATGGTAGCAGCTCAGATACGCAGTATTTT.

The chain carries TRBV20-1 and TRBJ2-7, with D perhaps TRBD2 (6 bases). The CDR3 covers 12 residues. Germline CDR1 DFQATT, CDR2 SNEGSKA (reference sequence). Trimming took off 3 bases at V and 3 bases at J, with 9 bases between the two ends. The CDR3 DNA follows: TGCAGTGCTAGGATGGGGGGCTACGAGCAGTACGTC. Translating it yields CSARMGGYEQYV.

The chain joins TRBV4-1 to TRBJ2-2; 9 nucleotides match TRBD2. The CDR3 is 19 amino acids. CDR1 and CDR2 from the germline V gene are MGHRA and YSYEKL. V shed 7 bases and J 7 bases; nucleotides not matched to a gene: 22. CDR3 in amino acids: CASNPTRVAGGGAHGELFF. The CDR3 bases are TGCGCCAGCAACCCTACGAGGGTAGCGGGCGGGGGGGCCCACGGGGAGCTGTTTTTT.

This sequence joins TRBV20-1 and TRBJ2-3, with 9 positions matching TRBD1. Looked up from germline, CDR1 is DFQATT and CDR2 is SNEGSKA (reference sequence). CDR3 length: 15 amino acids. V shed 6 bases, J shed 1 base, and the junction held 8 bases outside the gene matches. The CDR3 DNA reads TGCAGTGCCACCCGGACAGGGGAGGGCACAGATACGCAGTATTTT. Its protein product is CSATRTGEGTDTQYF.

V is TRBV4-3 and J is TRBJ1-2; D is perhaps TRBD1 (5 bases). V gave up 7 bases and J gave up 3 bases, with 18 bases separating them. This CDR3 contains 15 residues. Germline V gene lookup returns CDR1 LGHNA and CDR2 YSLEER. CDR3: CASTRTSQADYGYTF. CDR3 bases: TGCGCCAGCACCCGAACGTCACAGGCCGACTATGGCTACACCTTC.

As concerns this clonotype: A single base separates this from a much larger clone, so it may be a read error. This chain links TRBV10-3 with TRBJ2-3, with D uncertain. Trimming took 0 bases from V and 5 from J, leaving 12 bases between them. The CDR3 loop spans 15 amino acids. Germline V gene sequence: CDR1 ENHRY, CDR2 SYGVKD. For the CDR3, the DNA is TGTGCCATCAGTGAGTCCGGACCGGGCAGAGATACGCAGTATTTT. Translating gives CAISESGPGRDTQYF.

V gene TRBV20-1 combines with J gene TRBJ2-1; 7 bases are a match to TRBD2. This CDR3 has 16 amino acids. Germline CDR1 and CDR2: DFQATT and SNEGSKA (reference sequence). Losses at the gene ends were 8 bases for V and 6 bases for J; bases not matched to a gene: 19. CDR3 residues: CSSAKPLRGVPNEQFF. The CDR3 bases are TGCAGTTCAGCAAAACCTCTTCGGGGGGTCCCCAATGAGCAGTTCTTC.

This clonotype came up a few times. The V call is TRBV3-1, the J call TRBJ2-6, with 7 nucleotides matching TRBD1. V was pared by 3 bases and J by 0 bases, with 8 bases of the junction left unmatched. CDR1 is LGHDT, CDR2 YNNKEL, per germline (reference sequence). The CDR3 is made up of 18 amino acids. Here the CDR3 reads CASSQRGQEASGANVLTF. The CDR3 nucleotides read TGTGCCAGCAGCCAGAGGGGGCAGGAAGCCTCTGGGGCCAACGTCCTGACTTTC.

CDR3 sequence (DNA): TGCAGTGCCATCCCGGGACTAGCGGGGAATGAGCAGTTCTTC. This codes for CSAIPGLAGNEQFF. The chain carries TRBV20-1 and TRBJ2-1, with TRBD2 matching 13 bases. CDR3 length: 14 residues. Losses at the gene ends were 6 bases for V and 7 bases for J; bases not matched to a gene: 6. Germline V gene sequence: CDR1 DFQATT, CDR2 SNEGSKA (reference sequence).

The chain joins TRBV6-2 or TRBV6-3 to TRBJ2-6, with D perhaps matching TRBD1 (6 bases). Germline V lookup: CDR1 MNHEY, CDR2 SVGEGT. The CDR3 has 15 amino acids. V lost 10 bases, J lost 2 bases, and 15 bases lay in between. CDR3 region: CAISSAGAGANVLTF. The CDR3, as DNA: TGTGCCATCTCTTCGGCAGGGGCTGGGGCCAACGTCCTGACTTTC.

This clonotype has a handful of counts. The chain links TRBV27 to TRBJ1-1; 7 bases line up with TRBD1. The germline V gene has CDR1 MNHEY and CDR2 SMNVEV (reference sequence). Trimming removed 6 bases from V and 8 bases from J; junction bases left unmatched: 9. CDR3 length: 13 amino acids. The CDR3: CASSYDRDIEAFF. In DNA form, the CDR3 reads TGTGCCAGCAGCTACGACAGGGACATCGAAGCTTTCTTT.

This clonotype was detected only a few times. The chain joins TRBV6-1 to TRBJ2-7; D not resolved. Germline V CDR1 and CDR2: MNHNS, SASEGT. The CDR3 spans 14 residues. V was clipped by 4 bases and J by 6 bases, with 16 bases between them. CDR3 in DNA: TGTGCCAGCAGTGTGACCTGGAACGCGTTCGAGCAGTACTTC. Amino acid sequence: CASSVTWNAFEQYF.

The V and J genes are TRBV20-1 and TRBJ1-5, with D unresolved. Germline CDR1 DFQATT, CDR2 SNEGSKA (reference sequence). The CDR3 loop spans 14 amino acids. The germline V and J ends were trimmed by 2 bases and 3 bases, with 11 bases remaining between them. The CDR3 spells CSARPDGDNQPQHF. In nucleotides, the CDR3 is TGCAGTGCTAGACCCGACGGCGACAATCAGCCCCAGCATTTT.

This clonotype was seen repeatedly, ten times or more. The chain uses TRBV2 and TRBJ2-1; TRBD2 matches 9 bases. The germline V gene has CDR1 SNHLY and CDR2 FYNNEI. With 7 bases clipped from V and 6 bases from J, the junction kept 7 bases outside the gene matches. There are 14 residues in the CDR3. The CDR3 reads CASTGGGAGNEQFF. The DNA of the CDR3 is TGTGCCAGCACAGGCGGGGGGGCCGGCAATGAGCAGTTCTTC.

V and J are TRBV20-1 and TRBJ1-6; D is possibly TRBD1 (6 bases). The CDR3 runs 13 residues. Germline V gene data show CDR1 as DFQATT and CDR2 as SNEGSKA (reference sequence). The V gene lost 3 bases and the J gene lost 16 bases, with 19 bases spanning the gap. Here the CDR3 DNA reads TGCAGTGCTAGCGTGGACAGTCCTCCTACTCTCCACTTT. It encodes CSASVDSPPTLHF.

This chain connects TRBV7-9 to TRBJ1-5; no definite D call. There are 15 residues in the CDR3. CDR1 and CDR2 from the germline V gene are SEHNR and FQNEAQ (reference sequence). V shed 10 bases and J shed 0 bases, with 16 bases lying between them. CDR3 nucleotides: TGTGCCACTGAAAGGTTGTCTCTTAGCAATCAGCCCCAGCATTTT. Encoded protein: CATERLSLSNQPQHF.